This T cell receptor beta chain was found in a study of blood T cell repertoires in COVID-19. Overall study context: Samples taken during acute and convalescent COVID-19 were collected in the United States, Italy and Spain. Sample material is recorded as cDNA or gDNA derived from T cells, B-cell-depleted T cells, or PBMCs.

Authors' methods: By means of reference gene primer amplification, nucleated cell counts were estimated. The method was immunoSEQ multiplex PCR; TCRdb's version includes in-frame clones alone and lacks a portion of them. V, J and clone size are taken as reported in that table, and D and trimming were inferred from the DNA itself. This table holds 100,000 to 120,000 clones, roughly 87% found once. Germline V gene lookup returns CDR1 MNHEY and CDR2 SMNVEV (reference sequence). V lost 4 bases, J lost 5 bases, and 5 bases stayed unmatched. The CDR3 has 14 amino acids. The sequenced sample was peripheral blood. The chain employs TRBV27 and TRBJ2-7, with TRBD2 matching over 10 bases. This receptor was taken from a middle-aged man with acute or convalescent COVID-19. The CDR3 DNA reads TGTGCCAGCAGTTACAGCGGGGGGGTCGACGAGCAGTACTTC. Protein: CASSYSGGVDEQYF.